These 7 T cell receptor beta chains share one sample of origin, sequenced in a study of shared clonotypes between healthy human individuals. Libraries were prepared by immunoSEQ multiplex PCR; TCRdb keeps only in-frame clonotypes and omits some of them. Of more than 2,000,000 clones listed, 90% to 95% were seen once; the top ten hold 0.39%. Sequenced material: naive CD4+ T cells from PBMCs. The subset: CD45RA+ positively selected. These receptors originate from a man aged 18 to 30 in good health. Some clones in this sample may be carry-over from other donors' samples.

This rearrangement joins TRBV13 to TRBJ1-4; weak D call: TRBD1 (5 bases). CDR3 length equals 14 residues. The ends were cut back, 4 bases at V and 6 bases at J, with 12 bases in the middle. Germline V lookup: CDR1 PRHDT, CDR2 FYEKMQ (reference sequence). The CDR3: CASSSRDGHEKLFF. CDR3 DNA sequence: TGTGCCAGCAGCTCCCGGGACGGTCATGAAAAACTGTTTTTT.

This chain uses TRBV5-6 with TRBJ1-2, with D maybe TRBD1 (5 bases). The CDR3 length is 13 residues. Germline lookup yields CDR1 SGHDT and CDR2 YYEEEE. Trimming left V 4 bases short and J 2 bases short, with 9 bases between. Written as DNA, the CDR3 is TGTGCCAGCAGCCTCAGGGACAACTATGGCTACACCTTC. As protein: CASSLRDNYGYTF. The full variable domain, completed using reference TRBV5-6 and TRBJ1-2, is DAGVTQSPTHLIKTRGQQVTLRCSPKSGHDTVSWYQQALGQGPQFIFQYYEEEERQRGNFPDRFSGHQFPNYSSELNVNALLLGDSALYLCASSLRDNYGYTFGSGTRLTVV.

The sample holds one count of this clone. The chain recombines TRBV28 with TRBJ1-4; no clear D gene. From germline, CDR1 is MDHEN and CDR2 SYDVKM. The CDR3 has 11 amino acids. V gave up 7 bases and J gave up 5 bases, with 5 bases separating them. CDR3 coding DNA: TGTGCCAGCATGAGAAATGAAAAACTGTTTTTT. Protein: CASMRNEKLFF.

Worth noting for this clone: This same CDR3 is encoded by further DNA sequences in the sample. CDR3 bases: TGTGCCAGCAGTTCTCAAGAGACCCAGTACTTC. Translating gives CASSSQETQYF. V usage is TRBV27 and J usage is TRBJ2-5; D unclear. This CDR3 spans 11 amino acids. Trimming took 4 bases from V and 2 from J, leaving 2 bases between them. In germline, CDR1 is MNHEY, CDR2 SMNVEV (reference sequence).

This sequence joins TRBV14 and TRBJ1-3, with D possibly TRBD1 on 6 matching bases. V lost 2 bases, J lost 1 base, and 6 bases lay in between. The CDR3 totals 14 residues. Germline-derived CDR1 and CDR2 are SGHDN and FVKESK. CDR3 residues: CASSQTGSGNTIYF. CDR3 nucleotides: TGTGCCAGCAGCCAAACAGGGTCTGGAAACACCATATATTTT.

This clone was seen only once. V usage is TRBV7-9 and J usage is TRBJ1-2; weak D call: TRBD1 (5 bases). This CDR3 contains 15 residues. The V and J ends lost 2 bases and 4 bases respectively, with 14 bases between them. Per the germline V gene, CDR1 is SEHNR and CDR2 is FQNEAQ (reference sequence). The CDR3 bases are TGTGCCAGCAGCTTAACCGGGACGCGATCCTATGGCTACACCTTC. Its protein is CASSLTGTRSYGYTF.

The V gene is TRBV10-3, the J gene TRBJ2-2; TRBD1 matches 8 bases. The germline gives CDR1 ENHRY, CDR2 SYGVKD. The CDR3 has 14 amino acids. The V segment lost 6 bases and the J segment 3 bases; nucleotides outside the gene matches: 3. DNA of the CDR3: TGTGCCATCAGAGAGGACAGGGACACCGGGGAGCTGTTTTTT. Encoded protein: CAIREDRDTGELFF.